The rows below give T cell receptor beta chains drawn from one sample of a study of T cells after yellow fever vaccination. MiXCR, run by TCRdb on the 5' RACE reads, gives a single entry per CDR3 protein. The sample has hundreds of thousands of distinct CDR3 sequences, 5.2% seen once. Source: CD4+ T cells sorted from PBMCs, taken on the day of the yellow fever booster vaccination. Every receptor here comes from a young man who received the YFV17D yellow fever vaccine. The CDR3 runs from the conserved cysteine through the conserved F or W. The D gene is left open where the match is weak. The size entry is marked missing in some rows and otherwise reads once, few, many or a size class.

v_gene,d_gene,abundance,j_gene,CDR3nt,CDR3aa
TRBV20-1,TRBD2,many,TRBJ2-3,TGCAGTGCTACGCAGGGCGGGGGGGAGGATACGCAGTATTTT,CSATQGGGEDTQYF
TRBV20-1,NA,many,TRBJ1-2,TGCAGTGCTAGAGATCGTGTAGGACACCCATATGGCTACACCTTC,CSARDRVGHPYGYTF
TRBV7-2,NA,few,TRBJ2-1,TGTGCCAGCAGCTTGACGGCCAGCTCCTACAATGAGCAGTTCTTC,CASSLTASSYNEQFF
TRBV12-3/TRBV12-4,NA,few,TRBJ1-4,TGTGCCAGCAGCCCTGGGGATACTAATGAAAAACTGTTTTTT,CASSPGDTNEKLFF
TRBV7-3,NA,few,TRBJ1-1,TGTGCCAGCAGCTTAGGAGGTTTGAACACTGAAGCTTTCTTT,CASSLGGLNTEAFF
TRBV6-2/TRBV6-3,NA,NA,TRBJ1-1,TGTGCCAGCAGTTCTGGACAGCAACGAGCTTTCTTT,CASSSGQQRAFF
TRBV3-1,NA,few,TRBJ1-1,TGTGCCAGCAGCCAAGATACAGTAGGGCAGGGAGGGACTGAAGCTTTCTTT,CASSQDTVGQGGTEAFF
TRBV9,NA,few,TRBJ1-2,TGTGCCAGCAGCGTAGGTCTTAACTATGGCTACACCTTC,CASSVGLNYGYTF
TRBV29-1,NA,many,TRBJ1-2,TGCAGCGTTGGCCTCAAAGGTGTGACAGTCTATGGCTACACCTTC,CSVGLKGVTVYGYTF
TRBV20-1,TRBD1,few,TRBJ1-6,TGCAGTGCTAGAGACCAGGGGGCATCCTATAATTCACCCCTCCACTTT,CSARDQGASYNSPLHF
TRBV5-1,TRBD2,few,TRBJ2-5,TGCGCCAGCAGCCTGGGGACTAGCGGGGGGGCCAAGGAGACCCAGTACTTC,CASSLGTSGGAKETQYF
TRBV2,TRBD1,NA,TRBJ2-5,TGTGCCAACAGAGGAACAGGGGGTCAGGGGGAGACCCAGTACTTC,CANRGTGGQGETQYF
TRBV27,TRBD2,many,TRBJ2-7,TGTGCCAGCGGGGGGGTTGGCTCCTACGAGCAGTACTTC,CASGGVGSYEQYF
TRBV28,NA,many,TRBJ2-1,TGTGCCAGCAGTTTCATACTCAATGAGCAGTTCTTC,CASSFILNEQFF
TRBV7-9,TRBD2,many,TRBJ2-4,TGTGCCAGCAGCCCCGGGAGGAAGGCCAAAAACATTCAGTACTTC,CASSPGRKAKNIQYF
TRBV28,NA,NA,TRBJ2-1,TGTGCCAGCAGTCTACAGCGTTACAATGAGCAGTTCTTC,CASSLQRYNEQFF
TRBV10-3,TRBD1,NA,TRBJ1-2,TGTGCCATCAGTGAGTCATTGGGGAAGTTGACAGGGACTAACTATGGCTACACCTTC,CAISESLGKLTGTNYGYTF
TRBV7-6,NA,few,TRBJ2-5,TGTGCCAGCAGCTTCGCCCCGGAACAAGAGACCCAGTACTTC,CASSFAPEQETQYF
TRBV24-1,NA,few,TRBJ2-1,TGTGCCACCAGTGATTCTCAGAGCTCCTACAATGAGCAGTTCTTC,CATSDSQSSYNEQFF
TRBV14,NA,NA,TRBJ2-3,TGTGCCAGCAGCCCGCTAGCACGCACAGATACGCAGTATTTT,CASSPLARTDTQYF
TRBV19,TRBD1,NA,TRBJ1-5,TGTGCCAGTAGAGGACAGGGGGCAGGGCAGCCCCAGCATTTT,CASRGQGAGQPQHF
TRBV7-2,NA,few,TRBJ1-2,TGTGCCAGCAACGAGCAGGGGATAGACTATGGCTACACCTTC,CASNEQGIDYGYTF
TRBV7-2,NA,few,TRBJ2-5,TGTGCCAGCAGCTCGACGACACCCCGGGAGACCCAGTACTTC,CASSSTTPRETQYF
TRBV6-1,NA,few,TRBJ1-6,TGTGCCAGCAAGATTTCAGGGACTCATAATTCACCCCTCCACTTT,CASKISGTHNSPLHF
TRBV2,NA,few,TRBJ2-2,TGTGCCAGCAGTGAGGCCGGGGAGCTGTTTTTT,CASSEAGELFF
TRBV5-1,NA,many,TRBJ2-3,TGCGCCAGCAGCTTGGCCCTGGGCGGGGGCACAGATACGCAGTATTTT,CASSLALGGGTDTQYF
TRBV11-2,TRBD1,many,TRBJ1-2,TGTGCCAGCAGCTCGCTAACGGACAGGCCAGGCTACACCTTC,CASSSLTDRPGYTF
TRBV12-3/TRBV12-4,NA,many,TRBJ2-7,TGTGCCAGCACCACCCTAGACAGCTCCTACGAGCAGTACTTC,CASTTLDSSYEQYF
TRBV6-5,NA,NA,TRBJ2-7,TGTGCCAGCACCACGCAGGGCGGCGAGCAGTACTTC,CASTTQGGEQYF
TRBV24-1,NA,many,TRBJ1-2,TGTGCCACCAGTGATTCAGCTACTAACTATGGCTACACCTTC,CATSDSATNYGYTF
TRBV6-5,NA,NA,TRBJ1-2,TGTGCCAGCAGTTACTCGGCAGGGTACGGCGGCTACACCTTC,CASSYSAGYGGYTF
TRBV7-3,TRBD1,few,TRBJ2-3,TGTGCCAGCAGCCCCCGGACAGGGGAGGCAGATACGCAGTATTTT,CASSPRTGEADTQYF
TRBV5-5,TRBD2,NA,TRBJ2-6,TGTGCCAGCAGCTTGGATCCGCGGGGGGGCGCCGGGGCCAACGTCCTGACTTTC,CASSLDPRGGAGANVLTF
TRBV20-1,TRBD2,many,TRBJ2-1,TGCAGTGCTAGCTTCAGCGGGGGGGGCTGGGATGAGCAGTTCTTC,CSASFSGGGWDEQFF
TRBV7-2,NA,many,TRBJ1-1,TGTGCCAGCAGCTTAGTTTCCGGCACTGAAGCTTTCTTT,CASSLVSGTEAFF
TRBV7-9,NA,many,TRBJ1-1,TGTGCCAGCAGCTTACCCCCGAACACTGAAGCTTTCTTT,CASSLPPNTEAFF
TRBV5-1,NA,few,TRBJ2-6,TGCGCCAGCAGCTTTTCTGTCTCTGGGGCCAACGTCCTGACTTTC,CASSFSVSGANVLTF
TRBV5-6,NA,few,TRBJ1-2,TGTGCCAGCAGCTTGGCCCCGGACTATAACTATGGCTACACCTTC,CASSLAPDYNYGYTF
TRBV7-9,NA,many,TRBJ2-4,TGTGCCAGCGTCTCGGAAAACATTCAGTACTTC,CASVSENIQYF
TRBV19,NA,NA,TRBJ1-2,TGTGCCAGTCGAACCCCGGGCAGGGCTAACTATGGCTACACCTTC,CASRTPGRANYGYTF
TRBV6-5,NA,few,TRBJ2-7,TGTGCCAGCAGTTGGCTGGGCAGGGCCACGAGCGAGCAGTACTTC,CASSWLGRATSEQYF
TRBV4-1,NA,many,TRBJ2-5,TGCGCCAGCAGCCTCTCGACAGGCCAACAAGAGACCCAGTACTTC,CASSLSTGQQETQYF
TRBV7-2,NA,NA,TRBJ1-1,TGTGCCAGCAGCTTATCAGCTTCAATGAACACTGAAGCTTTCTTT,CASSLSASMNTEAFF
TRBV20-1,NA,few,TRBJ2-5,TGCAGTAGCCATTCCCGTCAAGAGACCCAGTACTTC,CSSHSRQETQYF
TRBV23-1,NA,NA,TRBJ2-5,TGCGCCAGCAGTCAATCGACGGTGATTGAAGAGACCCAGTACTTC,CASSQSTVIEETQYF
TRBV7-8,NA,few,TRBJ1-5,TGTGCCAGCAGCTTATCAATAGGAGCCAATCAGCCCCAGCATTTT,CASSLSIGANQPQHF
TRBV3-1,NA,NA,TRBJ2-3,TGTGCCAGCAGCCAAGACCGGGTCCGGAGCACAGATACGCAGTATTTT,CASSQDRVRSTDTQYF
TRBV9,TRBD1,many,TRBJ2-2,TGTGCCAGCAGCCCCCCGGGGACAGCGAACACCGGGGAGCTGTTTTTT,CASSPPGTANTGELFF
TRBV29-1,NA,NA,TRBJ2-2,TGCAGCGTTGGGGTTCGTGGCAGGATGGACACCGGGGAGCTGTTTTTT,CSVGVRGRMDTGELFF
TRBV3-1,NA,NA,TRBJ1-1,TGTGCCAGCAGCCAAGTTTCCAGAGTCAACACTGAAGCTTTCTTT,CASSQVSRVNTEAFF